This T cell receptor beta chain was sequenced during a study of blood T cell repertoires in COVID-19. The CDR3 contains 17 residues. CDR1 is SQVTM, CDR2 ANQGSEA, per germline. With 4 bases clipped from V and 1 base from J, the junction kept 12 bases outside the gene matches. Generated by immunoSEQ multiplex PCR, the TCRdb table keeps only in-frame clones and is missing some. Here the sample spans some 200,000 clones, 70% to 90% being singletons. The source is a man aged 50 to 59 who had recovered from COVID-19. V usage is TRBV29-1 and J usage is TRBJ2-1; the match to TRBD2 covers 8 bases. Sample: peripheral blood. The CDR3 spells CSVGSRGGDRSYNEQFF. The CDR3 nucleotides are TGCAGCGTTGGTTCCCGGGGGGGGGATAGGTCCTACAATGAGCAGTTCTTC.